The T cell receptor (beta chain) under discussion was sequenced for a study of T cell changes during pregnancy in multiple sclerosis (dated by TCRdb to about 2019). Study-wide context: In women with multiple sclerosis, the researchers looked at how the T cell repertoire shifted as pregnancy progressed.

The receptor library was made with the immunoSEQ multiplex PCR assay. TCRdb stores this immuneACCESS table with in-frame sequences only. Part of the clones is absent; in the studies checked, under half of the shortfall reflects unresolved V genes, and no reason is known for the rest. The sample table shows some 60,000 clones, and about 89% are seen once. The top ten constitute more than 1.5% of the sample. V gives up 2 bases and J gives up 4 bases, and the segment between their germline ends measures 11 bases. CDR3 length: 14 amino acids, cysteine to phenylalanine. The read is trimmed to its CDR3 DNA, 42 bases read in frame from base 1. CDR1 and CDR2, per the germline V gene (reference sequence), are SGHAT and FQDESV. Worth noting for this clone: Its cognate antigen has yet to be identified. It has no much larger one-base neighbor in the sample; base qualities were not kept.

The receptor was isolated from a female donor with multiple sclerosis, enrolled in a pregnancy study. The chain employs TRBV11-1 and TRBJ1-1; TRBD1 could be the D gene, as 5 bases match. The source material was peripheral blood, sampled after pregnancy. This receptor carries the CDR3 CASSLPGFGTEAFF. Read as DNA, the sequence is TGTGCCAGCAGCTTACCAGGGTTCGGCACTGAAGCTTTCTTT. The full variable domain, completed from the reference TRBV11-1 and TRBJ1-1 proteins outside the CDR3, reads EAEVAQSPRYKITEKSQAVAFWCDPISGHATLYWYRQILGQGPELLVQFQDESVVDDSQLPKDRFSAERLKGVDSTLKIQPAELGDSAMYLCASSLPGFGTEAFFGQGTRLTVV.